What follows are 25 T cell receptor beta chains derived from one specimen sequenced in a study of T cell changes during pregnancy in multiple sclerosis. Sequenced by immunoSEQ multiplex PCR; TCRdb stores in-frame clones only, minus some. The sample carries about 100,000 clones, around 93% recorded once. The input for sequencing was peripheral blood, taken before pregnancy. These receptors originate from a female donor with multiple sclerosis, enrolled in a pregnancy study.

The chain carries TRBV21-1 and TRBJ2-7; no DNA check was done on the table's D call, TRBD1. TRBV21-1 is annotated as a pseudogene. The CDR3 consists of 16 residues. CDR3: CASSKAGTARGYEQYF. In DNA form, the CDR3 reads TGTGCCAGCAGCAAAGCGGGGACAGCGCGTGGCTACGAGCAGTACTTC.

The V and J genes are TRBV28 and TRBJ2-7, with D perhaps matching TRBD1 (6 bases). Between the trimmed V and J ends, which lost 7 bases and 4 bases, there was a span of 14 bases. Germline assignment: CDR1 MDHEN and CDR2 SYDVKM. The CDR3 runs to 13 residues. CDR3 in amino acids: CASTPGTQYEQYF. The CDR3 DNA follows: TGTGCCAGCACCCCCGGGACACAGTACGAGCAGTACTTC. The full variable domain, rest sourced from reference TRBV28 and TRBJ2-7, is DVKVTQSSRYLVKRTGEKVFLECVQDMDHENMFWYRQDPGLGLRLIYFSYDVKMKEKGDIPEGYSVSREKKERFSLILESASTNQTSMYLCASTPGTQYEQYFGPGTRLTVT.

The genes are TRBV6-1 and TRBJ1-2; D may be TRBD1 (6 bases). The V gene's germline CDR1 is MNHNS and CDR2 SASEGT. The length of the CDR3 is 13 residues. The ends were cut back, 2 bases at V and 5 bases at J, with 9 bases in the middle. CDR3 loop: CASSEPGVYGYTF. DNA of the CDR3: TGTGCCAGCAGTGAACCAGGGGTTTATGGCTACACCTTC.

V gene TRBV29-1 combines with J gene TRBJ2-1; D perhaps matches TRBD2 (6 bases). Trimming took 7 bases from V and 7 from J, leaving 14 bases between them. CDR1 is SQVTM and CDR2 is ANQGSEA in the germline V gene. The CDR3 covers 12 residues. In DNA, the CDR3 is TGCAGCGGGCGGGGTCAGGGAAATGAGCAGTTCTTC. It yields the protein CSGRGQGNEQFF.

This rearrangement joins TRBV5-4 to TRBJ1-1; D remains unclear. This CDR3 comprises 12 residues. V lost 3 bases and J lost 8, with 11 bases in between. Germline loops: CDR1 SGHNT, CDR2 YYREEE (reference sequence). CDR3 region: CASSSSTLEAFF. DNA for the CDR3: TGTGCCAGCAGCTCTAGCACACTCGAAGCTTTCTTT.

The CDR3 reads CASSIRRTGAFNQPQHF. CDR3 bases: TGTGCCAGTAGTATTAGGAGGACAGGGGCCTTCAATCAGCCCCAGCATTTT. V gene TRBV19 combines with J gene TRBJ1-5; 9 nucleotides agree with TRBD1. The CDR3 is 17 amino acids. V was clipped by 3 bases and J by 3 bases; unmatched bases: 9. Looked up from germline, CDR1 is LNHDA and CDR2 is SQIVND (reference sequence).

This chain uses TRBV7-2 with TRBJ1-2; the D is unclear. This CDR3 is 14 amino acids long. V lost 5 bases, J lost 0 bases, and 10 bases lay in between. CDR1 is SGHTA and CDR2 is FQGNSA in the germline V gene. The CDR3 here is CASSPGRANYGYTF. The CDR3 coding sequence is TGTGCCAGCAGCCCCGGGCGGGCTAACTATGGCTACACCTTC.

The CDR3 coding sequence is TGTGCCAGCAGCCCGGCGACAGGGACTAACTATGGCTACACCTTC. Translated, it gives CASSPATGTNYGYTF. The gene calls are TRBV13 and TRBJ1-2; 7 nucleotides agree with TRBD1. V lost 5 bases, J lost 0 bases, and 6 bases stayed unmatched. Germline V gene lookup returns CDR1 PRHDT and CDR2 FYEKMQ (reference sequence). The CDR3 runs 15 residues.

This rearrangement joins TRBV13 to TRBJ2-7, with D possibly being TRBD1 (7 bases). The V gene's germline CDR1 is PRHDT and CDR2 FYEKMQ (reference sequence). This CDR3 has 15 amino acids. Deletions cut 5 bases from V and 1 base from J, with 15 bases between. This chain's CDR3 is CASSPDREVSYEQYF. The CDR3 DNA sequence: TGTGCCAGCAGCCCCGACAGGGAGGTTTCCTACGAGCAGTACTTC.

CDR3 nucleotide sequence: TGCGCCAGCAGCAAACAGGGGGGACGGACTGAAGCTTTCTTT. As protein: CASSKQGGRTEAFF. The chain joins TRBV5-1 to TRBJ1-1; 8 bases agree with TRBD1. The J segment lost 5 bases and the V segment lost 4 bases, leaving 7 bases of the junction unmatched. CDR1 is SGHRS, CDR2 YFSETQ, per germline. The CDR3 has 14 residues.

This chain uses TRBV6-5 with TRBJ1-3; TRBD1 might be the D (5 bases). Germline V gene sequence: CDR1 MNHEY, CDR2 SVGAGI. The CDR3 is 15 residues long. Trimming took 4 bases from V and 0 from J, leaving 10 bases between them. The DNA of the CDR3 is TGTGCCAGCAGTTTAACGGACACCTCTGGAAACACCATATATTTT. Translating gives CASSLTDTSGNTIYF.

V is TRBV30 and J is TRBJ2-5; 9 bases align to TRBD1. The CDR3 is 13 residues long. The junction had 5 bases not matched to a gene; V was cut back by 4 bases and J by 5 bases. Germline-derived CDR1 and CDR2 are GTSNPN and SVGIG (reference sequence). CDR3 amino acids: CAWTGTGYETQYF. The CDR3 DNA follows: TGTGCCTGGACCGGGACAGGGTATGAGACCCAGTACTTC.

On this clone itself: This specimen includes other DNA sequences encoding the same CDR3. The rearrangement joins TRBV9 to TRBJ2-7; weak D call: TRBD1 (5 bases). Trimming shortened V by 0 bases and J by 2 bases, and 9 bases separated the two germline ends. Per germline, CDR1 SGDLS and CDR2 YYNGEE. This CDR3 has 14 residues. As DNA, the CDR3 is TGTGCCAGCAGCGTAGGTGCAGGGACCTACGAGCAGTACTTC. It translates to CASSVGAGTYEQYF. Full variable domain (missing parts from reference TRBV9 and TRBJ2-7): DSGVTQTPKHLITATGQRVTLRCSPRSGDLSVYWYQQSLDQGLQFLIQYYNGEERAKGNILERFSAQQFPDLHSELNLSSLELGDSALYFCASSVGAGTYEQYFGPGTRLTVT.

This rearrangement joins TRBV5-1 to TRBJ2-3, with 7 nucleotides matching TRBD1. Germline lookup yields CDR1 SGHRS and CDR2 YFSETQ. V was pared by 0 bases and J by 6 bases, with 4 bases of the junction left unmatched. CDR3 length: 14 residues. As DNA, the CDR3 is TGCGCCAGCAGCTTGGACGGGACAGCGGATACGCAGTATTTT. Amino acids: CASSLDGTADTQYF.

The chain employs TRBV29-1 and TRBJ1-1; the D gene is possibly TRBD1 (5 bases). Germline loops: CDR1 SQVTM, CDR2 ANQGSEA. The CDR3 extends over 17 amino acids. V was pared by 4 bases and J by 4 bases, with 25 bases between. CDR3 nucleotides: TGCAGCGTTGCTCGGGGCGGGACTGCAATAGGAGGCACTGAAGCTTTCTTT. Its translation: CSVARGGTAIGGTEAFF.

The V and J genes are TRBV28 and TRBJ1-1; D is ambiguous. In germline, CDR1 is MDHEN, CDR2 SYDVKM. The CDR3 loop spans 16 amino acids. V lost 0 bases and J lost 0, with 11 bases in between. The CDR3, as DNA: TGTGCCAGCAGTTTATGGGGCCGGCAGTTGAACACTGAAGCTTTCTTT. Protein product: CASSLWGRQLNTEAFF.

Only one count was recorded for this clone. This CDR3 reads CASSLLGGGAYGYTF. The CDR3 DNA follows: TGTGCCAGCAGTTTACTGGGGGGGGGCGCGTATGGCTACACCTTC. The genes are TRBV6-5 and TRBJ1-2, with a possible D match to TRBD1 (6 bases). Trimming took off 4 bases at V and 5 bases at J, with 17 bases between the two ends. Germline V gene data show CDR1 as MNHEY and CDR2 as SVGAGI. The CDR3 covers 15 residues.

The V and J genes are TRBV11-2 and TRBJ2-7; D might be TRBD2 (5 bases). The CDR3 has 15 amino acids. Germline CDR1 and CDR2: SGHAT and FQNNGV. Trimming removed 5 bases from V and 3 bases from J, with 17 bases in between. CDR3 region: CASSQVTTDLYEQYF. CDR3 coding DNA: TGTGCCAGCAGCCAGGTGACTACCGATCTCTACGAGCAGTACTTC.

This clone has only one observation. The chain carries TRBV7-9 and TRBJ1-4; no firm D call. The CDR3 has 17 residues. With 1 base removed from V and 8 bases from J, the gap between germline ends came to 20 bases. Per germline, CDR1 SEHNR and CDR2 FQNEAQ (reference sequence). The CDR3 loop is CASSLETRRLIREKLFF. The CDR3 DNA follows: TGTGCCAGCAGCTTAGAGACTAGGAGATTAATAAGAGAAAAACTGTTTTTT.

The chain links TRBV5-5 to TRBJ1-2; a possible D gene is TRBD1 (6 bases). CDR1 and CDR2 (germline): SGHKS, YYEKEE (reference sequence). This CDR3 contains 15 residues. V was pared by 4 bases and J by 5 bases, with 18 bases between. The DNA of the CDR3 is TGTGCCAGCAGCCCGGAGGGGGGGAGAAGGTATGGCTACACCTTC. Protein product: CASSPEGGRRYGYTF.

The rearrangement joins TRBV7-8 to TRBJ2-6; a possible D gene is TRBD2 (6 bases). Germline CDR1 reads SGHVS; CDR2 reads FQNEAQ. The CDR3 is 17 residues long. The V end was cut by 1 base, the J end by 2 bases, with 12 bases between. CDR3 loop: CASSLENPGAGANVLTF. CDR3 nucleotides: TGTGCCAGCAGCTTAGAGAATCCGGGAGCTGGGGCCAACGTCCTGACTTTC.

The gene calls are TRBV6-1 and TRBJ2-1, with TRBD2 identical over 7 bases. The CDR3 totals 15 residues. Germline CDR1 MNHNS, CDR2 SASEGT. The trim removed 5 bases at V and 2 bases at J, leaving 6 bases unmatched. CDR3 loop: CASSRASGPYNEQFF. The CDR3 DNA sequence: TGTGCCAGCAGTCGAGCTAGCGGACCCTACAATGAGCAGTTCTTC.

J is TRBJ2-5 and V is TRBV6-1; 12 bases match TRBD2. J gave up 5 bases and V 2 bases, and 3 bases lay outside the gene matches. Germline V gives CDR1 MNHNS, CDR2 SASEGT. CDR3 size: 15 residues. CDR3: CASSESGTSGETQYF. DNA of the CDR3: TGTGCCAGCAGTGAAAGCGGGACTAGCGGGGAGACCCAGTACTTC.

The V call is TRBV19, the J call TRBJ1-1; no definite D call. With 3 bases removed from V and 0 bases from J, the gap between germline ends came to 11 bases. From germline, CDR1 is LNHDA and CDR2 SQIVND (reference sequence). This CDR3 contains 15 residues. The CDR3 sequence is CASSMLRAVNTEAFF. The CDR3 DNA follows: TGTGCCAGTAGTATGCTTCGTGCGGTGAACACTGAAGCTTTCTTT.

This clone showed up just once. The chain carries TRBV27 and TRBJ2-7; 11 bases align to TRBD1. The CDR3 is 15 residues long. The germline CDR1 and CDR2 sequences are MNHEY and SMNVEV (reference sequence). V lost 6 bases and J lost 2; bases outside the gene matches: 6. CDR3 protein: CASSGQGALPYEQYF. CDR3 sequence (DNA): TGTGCCAGCAGCGGACAGGGGGCTCTCCCCTACGAGCAGTACTTC.